This T cell receptor beta chain derives from a study of T cells in Graves' hyperthyroidism and ophthalmopathy (dated by TCRdb to the late 2010s). Looking at the study overall: Peripheral blood samples were taken at the time of initial diagnosis, prior to any treatment. To identify distinguishing TCR V-J signatures, a discovery cohort of about 100 patients was used, comprising some 43 with Graves' ophthalmopathy and 57 with stable Graves' hyperthyroidism. Whether ophthalmopathy could be predicted prospectively was tested in an independent validation cohort made up of under 20 hyperthyroidism patients plus 17 patients who later progressed to ophthalmopathy. The approximately 90 discovery patients were randomly split 7:3 into training and test sets. The study also compared thyroid tissue and blood T-cell repertoires from about six Graves' hyperthyroidism patients. Once sampling was done, hyperthyroidism patients were given methimazole at a starting dose of 30 mg daily, whereas ophthalmopathy patients were given high-dose intravenous methylprednisolone. The paper reports TCR Vbeta CDR3 sequencing of some 140 peripheral blood samples: 40 to 45 ophthalmopathy, 70 to 85 hyperthyroidism and some 17 progressor patients.

From its cysteine to its phenylalanine, the CDR3 spans 17 amino acids. The DNA shown is the 51-base CDR3, in frame from base 1. The V and J ends are trimmed by 0 bases and 4 bases, leaving 17 bases between them. In the germline V gene, CDR1 corresponds to SGDLS and CDR2 to YYNGEE. Summary of the overall study and its limitations: During validation, the model predicted progression to ophthalmopathy a median of roughly 7.1 months ahead of onset, with around 65% sensitivity and 72.22% specificity. Sample size was not statistically predetermined, and investigators were not blinded to group allocation. Most expanded thyroid clonotypes (frequency above 0.001) were also found in blood, which suggests that blood repertoires may mirror thyroid immune responses. Ophthalmopathy was separated from stable hyperthyroidism by a 13 V-J signature model, with approximately 90% sensitivity and roughly 81% specificity obtained in cross-validation and 80%/75% obtained in testing.

This clonotype was counted a few times. This clone's antigen is unknown. No qualities accompany the bases; no much larger clone lies one base away. A patient counted as having stable Graves' hyperthyroidism if no progression to ophthalmopathy occurred over 18 months of follow-up. Hyperthyroidism patients were newly diagnosed, with disease duration under 2 months, and aged 18 to 65 years. Any patient with an uncontrolled infection, another autoimmune disease, pregnancy or lactation was excluded. Diagnoses relied on clinical symptoms, serum thyroxine and TRAb, thyroid ultrasound and orbital computed tomography. Ficoll-Paque density gradient centrifugation was used to isolate PBMCs from 8.5 to 10 ml of fresh peripheral blood. Total RNA was extracted using Trizol reagent, and RNA quality was assessed on an Agilent 2100 Bioanalyzer. The TCR beta CDR3 regions were amplified from RNA transcripts. The TCR CDR3 was subjected to a first round of RT-PCR using the HTBI primer set and the Qiagen OneStep RT-PCR kit. Libraries were constructed in a second round of multiplex PCR, after which size selection and purification were carried out. Paired-end sequencing of the libraries was performed with 100 bp reads on an Illumina HiSeq2000. The original pipeline was this. SOAPnuke was used to process the raw data, throwing out any read that contained adapters or uncalled bases, had a mean Phred below 15, or lacked an exact constant-primer or identifier match. COPE v1.2.5 was used to merge high-quality paired reads, and clonotypes were defined as unique nucleotide sequences. Clonotypes were aligned to IMGT TRBV, TRBD and TRBJ reference segments using MiTCR v1.1. Analysis was restricted to V-J combinations with a frequency above 0.0001, which covered about 99% of repertoires. The TCS score was defined as F50 (clonal expansion) divided by E x V (chaos), with BLOSUM62-based TCRdist calculated between CDR3 peptides within each V-J. Welch's t-statistics and random forest reduced just over 500 V-J features to under 15, which were used in a naive Bayes classifier (R e1071). TCRdb applied fastp at Q25 and MiXCR to the public reads, then kept only in-frame beta chains. Each CDR3 protein gets just one entry, which takes the most common genes and DNA from the rows behind it. The V and J calls follow TCRdb's processing rather than the paper's. This sample is represented by about 690,000 distinct CDR3 sequences; roughly 17% of them were singletons. Clones ranked in the top ten supply roughly 16% of the sample.

The chain joins TRBV9 to TRBJ2-1; tentative D gene TRBD2, with 5 bases matching. Input material: blood. The TCR sequence derives from a man aged 50 to 60 with Graves' hyperthyroidism. The CDR3 here reads CASSVDPRKRVYNEQFF. The nucleotide sequence reads TGTGCCAGCAGCGTAGACCCGCGGAAGAGGGTTTACAATGAGCAGTTCTTC.